This note documents a single TCR beta chain sequence. Source study methods: Reference gene primer amplification in the assay estimated nucleated cell counts. Profiled with immunoSEQ multiplex PCR; TCRdb holds only in-frame clones, not every one. Clone size and the V and J calls come from that table; the DNA yielded D and trimming. The sample lists around 620,000 clones, around 90% seen once, with roughly 0.25% in the top ten. The germline V gene encodes CDR1 MGHDK and CDR2 SYGVNS. This CDR3 comprises 15 residues. Trimming removed 7 bases at V and 1 base at J, with 14 bases between. This record comes from a study of blood T cell repertoires in COVID-19. Study-wide context: Donors in the United States, Italy and Spain gave samples during acute or convalescent COVID-19. T cells, B-cell-depleted T cells, or PBMCs supplied cDNA or gDNA.

The sequence was obtained from a woman younger than 35 with acute or convalescent COVID-19. The sample consisted of peripheral blood. The chain is built from TRBV25-1 and TRBJ2-1; TRBD2 might be the D (5 bases). The chain's CDR3 is CASTPKSGSYNEQFF. The CDR3 bases are TGTGCCAGCACCCCTAAGAGCGGATCCTACAATGAGCAGTTCTTC.